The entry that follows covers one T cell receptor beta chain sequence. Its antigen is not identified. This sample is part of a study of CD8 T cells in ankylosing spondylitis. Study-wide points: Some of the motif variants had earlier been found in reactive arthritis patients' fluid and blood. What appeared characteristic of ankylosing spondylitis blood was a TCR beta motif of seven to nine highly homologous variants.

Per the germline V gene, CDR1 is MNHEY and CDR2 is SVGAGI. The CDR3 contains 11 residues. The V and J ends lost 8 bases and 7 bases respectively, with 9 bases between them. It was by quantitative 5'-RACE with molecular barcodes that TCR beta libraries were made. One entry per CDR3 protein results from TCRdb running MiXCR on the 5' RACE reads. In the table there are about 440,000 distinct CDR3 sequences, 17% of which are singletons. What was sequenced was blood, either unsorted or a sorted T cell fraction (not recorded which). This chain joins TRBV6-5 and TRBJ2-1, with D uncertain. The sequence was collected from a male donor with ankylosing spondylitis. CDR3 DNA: TGTGCCAGCGACCGACTTAATGAGCAGTTCTTC. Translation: CASDRLNEQFF.